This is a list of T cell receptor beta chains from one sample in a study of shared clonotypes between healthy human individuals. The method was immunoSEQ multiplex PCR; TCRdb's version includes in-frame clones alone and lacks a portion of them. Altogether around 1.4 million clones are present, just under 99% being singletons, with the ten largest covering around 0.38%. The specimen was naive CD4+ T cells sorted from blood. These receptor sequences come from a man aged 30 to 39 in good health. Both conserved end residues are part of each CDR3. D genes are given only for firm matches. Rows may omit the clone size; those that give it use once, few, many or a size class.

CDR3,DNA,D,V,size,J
CASSFNRDRNEQFF,TGTGCCAGCAGCTTTAACCGCGACCGGAATGAGCAGTTCTTC,NA,TRBV7-6,NA,TRBJ2-1
CASSWQEGPVRTEAFF,TGCGCCAGCAGCTGGCAGGAGGGCCCTGTCCGCACTGAAGCTTTCTTT,NA,TRBV5-1,NA,TRBJ1-1
CASSLGVGWAQDAQYF,TGTGCCAGCAGCTTAGGGGTCGGCTGGGCCCAGGATGCGCAGTATTTT,NA,TRBV11-3,NA,TRBJ2-3
CASSDRGPEAFF,TGTGCCAGCAGTGACAGGGGGCCTGAAGCTTTCTTT,TRBD1,TRBV2,once,TRBJ1-1
CASSVVGAPGELFF,TGTGCCAGCAGCGTAGTGGGGGCTCCCGGGGAGCTGTTTTTT,NA,TRBV9,NA,TRBJ2-2
CASSFQSRNTEAFF,TGTGCCAGCAGCTTTCAATCCAGGAACACTGAAGCTTTCTTT,NA,TRBV7-2,NA,TRBJ1-1
CASTAIPGSNEQFF,TGTGCCAGCACCGCAATCCCGGGCAGCAATGAGCAGTTCTTC,NA,TRBV2,NA,TRBJ2-1
CASSIGQVLANNEQFF,TGCGCCAGCAGCATTGGACAGGTATTGGCTAACAATGAGCAGTTCTTC,TRBD1,TRBV5-1,once,TRBJ2-1
CASSLPRLALGTDTQYF,TGCGCCAGCAGCTTGCCTCGACTAGCGCTGGGCACAGATACGCAGTATTTT,TRBD2,TRBV5-1,NA,TRBJ2-3
CAGKVVEQYF,TGTGCCGGTAAAGTTGTCGAGCAGTACTTC,NA,TRBV4-2,NA,TRBJ2-7
CASSSDRVRETQYF,TGTGCCAGCAGCTCTGACCGGGTGCGGGAGACCCAGTACTTC,NA,TRBV11-2,NA,TRBJ2-5
CASSLAAGTGAGNQPQHF,TGTGCCAGCAGCCTAGCAGCCGGGACAGGGGCCGGCAATCAGCCCCAGCATTTT,TRBD1,TRBV7-9,NA,TRBJ1-5
CAGRSGGLDSCTDTQYF,TGTGCCGGGCGGTCGGGGGGACTAGACTCATGCACAGATACGCAGTATTTT,TRBD2,TRBV14,NA,TRBJ2-3
CASSVRQGWTGELFF,TGTGCCAGCAGCGTACGGCAGGGGTGGACCGGGGAGCTGTTTTTT,NA,TRBV9,NA,TRBJ2-2
CASSDSGLNQPQHF,TGTGCCAGCAGTGACTCCGGACTCAATCAGCCCCAGCATTTT,NA,TRBV6-1,NA,TRBJ1-5
CASSPLVPGQGNTGELFF,TGTGCCAGCTCACCTCTTGTACCGGGACAGGGGAACACCGGGGAGCTGTTTTTT,TRBD1,TRBV18,once,TRBJ2-2
CASSLLTLYEQYF,TGTGCCAGCAGCCTTCTGACCCTCTACGAGCAGTACTTC,NA,TRBV7-9,NA,TRBJ2-7